This section outlines one T cell receptor beta chain sequence together with its context. Its antigen remains unidentified. These data come from a study of T-cell memory formation after mild COVID-19. 5'RACE, which relied on constant-segment primers, yielded TCR alpha and TCR beta cDNA libraries carrying sample barcodes and UMIs. TCRdb analysed the 5' RACE reads with MiXCR anew, one entry per CDR3 protein. The data contain approximately 340,000 distinct CDR3 sequences, roughly 13% of them singletons. Overall study results and limits: For contracting clones, CD4+ ones sat mainly in CM and EM, CD8+ in EMRA. Certain responding clones were present in pre-infection memory, suggesting participation of cross-reactive memory. Whereas later expanders leaned CD4+, clones contracting day 15 to 85 showed a balanced CD4/CD8 makeup.

After removal of 4 bases from V and 8 bases from J, the junction contained 11 bases not matched to a gene. CDR1 is LGHDT, CDR2 YNNKEL, per germline (reference sequence). This CDR3 region has 14 residues. The chain recombines TRBV3-1 with TRBJ2-7; 7 bases line up with TRBD1. The TCR was taken from a young man who had mild COVID-19 (a few samples of this study predate the infection). Cell type and time point are not known. The specimen sequenced was PBMCs or a T cell subset sorted from them (not recorded which). The CDR3 DNA follows: TGTGCCAGCAGCCTTGGGACAGAATACGATAAGCAGTACGTC. It is translated as CASSLGTEYDKQYV.